This T cell receptor (beta chain) was sequenced in a study of Graves' ophthalmopathy and Graves' hyperthyroidism. Findings of the study overall: Prediction of ophthalmopathy progression reached roughly 70% sensitivity and about 72% specificity.

Having ophthalmopathy, the donors showed moderate-to-severe activity, CAS ≥3 and NOSPECS ≥4, with disease lasting under 3 months. Sampling 10 ml of fresh peripheral blood provided the PBMCs. Amplifying from RNA transcripts, the study obtained TCR beta CDR3 regions. The library came from an HTBI-primed first-round RT-PCR and a second-round multiplex PCR. TCRdb re-derived calls from the multiplex PCR reads in MiXCR, one entry per CDR3 protein. The sample carries around 340,000 distinct CDR3 sequences, 15% to 20% recorded once. At least ten counts were recorded for this clonotype. The antigen is not known. The clonotype originates from an adult man with Graves' ophthalmopathy. The sample taken for sequencing was peripheral blood.

CDR3: CASSSFATGNTEAFF. Here the CDR3 DNA reads TGTGCCAGTAGTTCCTTTGCAACAGGAAACACTGAAGCTTTCTTT. This chain joins TRBV19 and TRBJ1-1, with D perhaps TRBD1 (5 bases). CDR1 is LNHDA and CDR2 is SQIVND in the germline V gene (reference sequence). This CDR3 is 15 amino acids long. The V and J ends lost 5 bases and 2 bases respectively, with 15 bases between them. Looking up the rest from reference TRBV19 and TRBJ1-1 gives the full variable domain: DGGITQSPKYLFRKEGQNVTLSCEQNLNHDAMYWYRQDPGQGLRLIYYSQIVNDFQKGDIAEGYSVSREKKESFPLTVTSAQKNPTAFYLCASSSFATGNTEAFFGQGTRLTVV.